Below are 30 T cell receptor beta chains sequenced from a single sample in a study of memory CD4+ T cells and cytomegalovirus serostatus (dated by TCRdb to between 2017 and 2020). Single viable CD3+CD4+CD8-CD45RO+ cells were sorted as memory CD4+ T cells on a FACSAria II. Libraries were built with the immunoSEQ multiplex PCR assay. This is the immuneACCESS table as TCRdb keeps it, with only in-frame sequences that have V and J called. A part of the clones is gone; compared with another copy, unresolved V genes explain less than half, and the rest is unexplained. Across this sample there are 50,000 to 55,000 clones, with under 80% seen only once. The ten largest account for around 0.83% of the sample. Sequences were obtained from memory CD4+ T cells from blood. The source of these receptors is an adult in good health and CMV-seronegative.

The chain employs TRBV19 and TRBJ1-2; 7 positions match TRBD1. With 5 bases clipped from V and 2 bases from J, the junction kept 5 bases outside the gene matches. CDR3 length: 14 residues. Germline V gene sequence: CDR1 LNHDA, CDR2 SQIVND (reference sequence). The CDR3 loop reads CASSATGVNYGYTF. The DNA of the CDR3 is TGTGCCAGTAGTGCTACAGGGGTAAACTATGGCTACACCTTC.

This clone was picked up a small number of times. This sequence joins TRBV9 and TRBJ1-1; D is possibly TRBD1 (6 bases). Per the germline V gene, CDR1 is SGDLS and CDR2 is YYNGEE. V was pared by 4 bases and J by 2 bases, with 12 bases between. The CDR3 runs to 14 residues. CDR3 sequence: CASSPGAPNTEAFF. Here the CDR3 DNA reads TGTGCCAGCAGCCCGGGGGCGCCTAACACTGAAGCTTTCTTT.

The chain is built from TRBV7-3 and TRBJ1-2; D remains ambiguous. CDR1 SGHTA and CDR2 FQGTGA come from the germline V gene. Trimming cost V 5 bases and J 2 bases, with 15 bases left between them. CDR3 size: 15 residues. CDR3 DNA: TGTGCCAGCAGCCTAAGACCGGAACTAAACTATGGCTACACCTTC. As protein: CASSLRPELNYGYTF.

The sample holds one count of this clone. V is TRBV19 and J is TRBJ1-3; D not certain. The germline CDR1 and CDR2 sequences are LNHDA and SQIVND (reference sequence). V shed 4 bases and J shed 4 bases, with 8 bases lying between them. This CDR3 spans 13 amino acids. Here the CDR3 reads CASSTRPGNTIYF. CDR3 DNA: TGTGCCAGTAGTACCAGACCAGGAAACACCATATATTTT.

The chain is built from TRBV5-6 and TRBJ1-4; D is uncertain. The V end was cut by 3 bases, the J end by 8 bases, with 17 bases between. Germline values: CDR1 SGHDT, CDR2 YYEEEE. The CDR3 consists of 15 residues. The CDR3 nucleotides read TGTGCCAGCAGCTCTACACCTACCGCCAGGGAAAAACTGTTTTTT. Translated, it gives CASSSTPTAREKLFF.

The CDR3 DNA reads as TGCGCCAGCAGCTTGGACGGGCCAACCTACGAGCAGTACTTC. It codes for CASSLDGPTYEQYF. This chain connects TRBV5-1 to TRBJ2-7; no clear D. Trimming stripped 0 bases from V and 2 bases from J, with 9 bases between. The CDR3 loop spans 14 amino acids. Germline loops: CDR1 SGHRS, CDR2 YFSETQ.

The genes are TRBV28 and TRBJ2-7; 12 positions agree with TRBD2. J gave up 2 bases and V 6 bases, and 2 bases lay outside the gene matches. The germline CDR1 and CDR2 sequences are MDHEN and SYDVKM. CDR3 length equals 14 residues. The CDR3 is CASSPSGGAYEQYF. In DNA, the CDR3 is TGTGCCAGCAGCCCTAGCGGGGGGGCCTACGAGCAGTACTTC.

The chain is built from TRBV27 and TRBJ2-7, with D perhaps matching TRBD1 or TRBD2 (6 bases each). The CDR3 runs 14 residues. Germline loops: CDR1 MNHEY, CDR2 SMNVEV (reference sequence). V dropped 7 bases and J dropped 6 bases, with 19 bases sitting between them. The CDR3 DNA sequence: TGTGCCAGCAACCCTACTCTGGGGGGCGGCGAGCAGTACTTC. Amino acids: CASNPTLGGGEQYF.

The chain is built from TRBV4-1 and TRBJ1-2; 8 nucleotides align to TRBD1. CDR3 length equals 14 residues. V shed 1 base, J shed 5 bases, and the junction held 3 bases outside the gene matches. Per germline, CDR1 MGHRA and CDR2 YSYEKL. The DNA for the CDR3 is TGCGCCAGCAGCCAAGCAGGGGGCCTTTATGGCTACACCTTC. Translating it yields CASSQAGGLYGYTF.

The chain uses TRBV5-4 and TRBJ2-3, with 7 positions matching TRBD1. Germline loops: CDR1 SGHNT, CDR2 YYREEE (reference sequence). V shed 4 bases, J shed 2 bases, and the junction held 10 bases outside the gene matches. The CDR3 extends over 16 amino acids. CDR3 amino acids: CASSLTPGQLTDTQYF. CDR3 in DNA: TGTGCCAGCAGCCTAACCCCGGGACAGCTCACAGATACGCAGTATTTT.

This clone was picked up a small number of times. The chain couples TRBV14 to TRBJ2-7; D remains unclear. V lost 4 bases to trimming and J lost 2 bases, with 9 bases between them. Germline V lookup: CDR1 SGHDN, CDR2 FVKESK. The CDR3 extends over 13 amino acids. The CDR3 coding sequence is TGTGCCAGCAGCCTATTCTTCACCTACGAGCAGTACTTC. Residues: CASSLFFTYEQYF.

This sequence joins TRBV7-8 and TRBJ1-2, with 8 bases fitting TRBD1. Trimming took 5 bases from V and 4 from J; bases not matched to a gene: 9. The CDR3 is 15 amino acids. Germline V gene data show CDR1 as SGHVS and CDR2 as FQNEAQ. The CDR3 protein is CASSPLGTGVYGYTF. The CDR3 DNA follows: TGTGCCAGCAGCCCTCTCGGGACAGGCGTCTATGGCTACACCTTC.

The gene calls are TRBV9 and TRBJ1-1, with D unresolved. Germline values: CDR1 SGDLS, CDR2 YYNGEE. Between the trimmed V and J ends, which lost 0 bases and 1 base, there was a span of 16 bases. There are 17 residues in the CDR3. The CDR3 spells CASSVGGDEGRNTEAFF. The CDR3 nucleotides are TGTGCCAGCAGCGTAGGTGGAGATGAAGGGCGGAACACTGAAGCTTTCTTT.

V and J are TRBV19 and TRBJ2-1, with a possible D match to TRBD1 (5 bases). V was trimmed by 5 bases and J by 2 bases, leaving 13 bases between them. The CDR3 is 15 residues long. Germline loops: CDR1 LNHDA, CDR2 SQIVND (reference sequence). The CDR3 region is CASSGKGSTYNEQFF. CDR3 nucleotides: TGTGCCAGTAGTGGAAAGGGGTCCACCTACAATGAGCAGTTCTTC.

This clone was seen once. V is TRBV10-3 and J is TRBJ2-5, with TRBD2 identical over 8 bases. The length of the CDR3 is 15 residues. The junction had 5 bases not matched to a gene; V was cut back by 4 bases and J by 1 base. CDR1 is ENHRY, CDR2 SYGVKD, per germline. CDR3 nucleotides: TGTGCCATCAGTGGACCCGGGACTAGCCAAGAGACCCAGTACTTC. This encodes CAISGPGTSQETQYF.

Written as DNA, the CDR3 is TGTGCCAGCAGTTACTCGAGGGGGGGTCGATACACTGAAGCTTTCTTT. Residues: CASSYSRGGRYTEAFF. The chain is built from TRBV6-6 and TRBJ1-1, with D maybe TRBD1 (6 bases). The length of the CDR3 is 16 residues. Germline-derived CDR1 and CDR2 are MNHNY and SVGAGI (reference sequence). V was shortened by 0 bases and J by 3 bases, with 14 bases between the two germline ends.

This clone was observed a single time. The J gene is TRBJ1-2, the V gene TRBV19, with D hard to call. Trimming cost V 3 bases and J 1 base, with 9 bases left between them. Germline V gene sequence: CDR1 LNHDA, CDR2 SQIVND (reference sequence). This CDR3 comprises 14 residues. CDR3 coding DNA: TGTGCCAGTAGTATTACAGATATTAACTATGGCTACACCTTC. Its protein is CASSITDINYGYTF. Full variable domain (rest looked up from reference TRBV19 and TRBJ1-2): DGGITQSPKYLFRKEGQNVTLSCEQNLNHDAMYWYRQDPGQGLRLIYYSQIVNDFQKGDIAEGYSVSREKKESFPLTVTSAQKNPTAFYLCASSITDINYGYTFGSGTRLTVV.

This clone was seen many times. V is TRBV6-5 and J is TRBJ1-6, with TRBD1 identical over 9 bases. Trimming at V came to 0 bases and at J to 6 bases, leaving 0 bases not matched to a gene. The germline CDR1 and CDR2 sequences are MNHEY and SVGAGI. This CDR3 spans 15 amino acids. CDR3 in amino acids: CASSYSGQGNSPLHF. The CDR3 DNA is TGTGCCAGCAGTTACTCGGGACAGGGTAATTCACCCCTCCACTTT.

The chain couples TRBV2 to TRBJ2-5, with D maybe TRBD1 (6 bases). CDR3 length: 14 residues. V was clipped by 6 bases and J by 5 bases, with 16 bases between them. Looked up from germline, CDR1 is SNHLY and CDR2 is FYNNEI. The CDR3 sequence is CASSRQAGLETQYF. CDR3 coding DNA: TGTGCCAGCAGCCGACAGGCAGGATTGGAGACCCAGTACTTC.

V is TRBV6-6 and J is TRBJ1-3; 9 nucleotides align to TRBD1. The trim removed 10 bases at V and 5 bases at J, leaving 6 bases unmatched. CDR1 and CDR2 (germline): MNHNY, SVGAGI (reference sequence). CDR3 length: 13 amino acids. CDR3: CATKDRGRNTIYF. The CDR3 region has the DNA TGTGCCACCAAAGACAGGGGGAGAAACACCATATATTTT.

The chain carries TRBV9 and TRBJ1-2; TRBD1 aligns across 9 bases. The CDR3 is made up of 16 amino acids. Germline CDR1 reads SGDLS; CDR2 reads YYNGEE. With V trimmed by 4 bases and J by 4 bases, 11 bases remained unmatched. CDR3 loop: CASSTMDRGLGYGYTF. The CDR3 bases are TGTGCCAGCAGCACTATGGACAGGGGCCTAGGCTATGGCTACACCTTC.

The CDR3 bases are TGTGCCTGGAGTTCACAGGACGGTGGCTACACCTTC. It yields the protein CAWSSQDGGYTF. This rearrangement joins TRBV30 to TRBJ1-2; tentative D call: TRBD1 (5 bases). This CDR3 is 12 amino acids long. Germline-derived CDR1 and CDR2 are GTSNPN and SVGIG (reference sequence). V lost 2 bases and J 7 bases, leaving 11 bases between the germline ends.

The V and J genes are TRBV2 and TRBJ2-7; possible D gene TRBD2, 6 bases. V shed 4 bases and J shed 3 bases, with 10 bases lying between them. Germline loops: CDR1 SNHLY, CDR2 FYNNEI. The CDR3 runs to 13 residues. CDR3 nucleotides: TGTGCCAGCAGTGCTGGGGAGGACTACGAGCAGTACTTC. It translates to CASSAGEDYEQYF.

This clone appeared once. This chain uses TRBV2 with TRBJ2-6, with 9 bases identical to TRBD1. Germline V gene lookup returns CDR1 SNHLY and CDR2 FYNNEI. The CDR3 consists of 16 residues. Trimming removed 9 bases from V and 4 bases from J; junction bases left unmatched: 10. The CDR3 spells CASERDRAAGANVLTF. DNA of the CDR3: TGTGCCAGTGAAAGGGACAGGGCGGCCGGGGCCAACGTCCTGACTTTC.

The chain links TRBV23-1 to TRBJ1-4, with D unclear. TRBV23-1 has ORF status, its function being uncertain. This CDR3 spans 16 amino acids. The germline V and J ends were trimmed by 7 bases and 2 bases, with 17 bases remaining between them. The CDR3 loop reads CASTHPVRLTNEKLFF. Written as DNA, the CDR3 is TGCGCCAGCACCCATCCCGTGAGGCTGACTAATGAAAAACTGTTTTTT.

CDR3 region: CASSLQQGVNTEAFF. The CDR3, as DNA: TGTGCCAGCAGCCTCCAACAGGGAGTGAACACTGAAGCTTTCTTT. The genes are TRBV7-8 and TRBJ1-1, with TRBD1 as a possible D gene (6 bases). Per germline, CDR1 SGHVS and CDR2 FQNEAQ. The CDR3 has 15 residues. V lost 5 bases and J 0 bases, leaving 13 bases between the germline ends.

The chain links TRBV29-1 to TRBJ2-3; D is uncertain. The V end lost 6 bases, the J end lost 5 bases, and 18 bases lay between the germline ends. The length of the CDR3 is 14 residues. Germline CDR1 SQVTM, CDR2 ANQGSEA. The CDR3 sequence: CSVAQEVYGDTQYF. The CDR3 nucleotides are TGCAGCGTAGCCCAAGAGGTCTACGGAGATACGCAGTATTTT.

V gene TRBV7-2 combines with J gene TRBJ1-1; perhaps TRBD1 as D (5 bases). The CDR3 is 12 amino acids. Germline CDR1 is SGHTA and CDR2 is FQGNSA. Between the trimmed V and J ends, which lost 1 base and 11 bases, there was a span of 11 bases. The CDR3 region has the DNA TGTGCCAGCAGCTTAGATCTTGGGGCGGCTTTCTTT. Translated, it gives CASSLDLGAAFF.

The chain joins TRBV6-6 to TRBJ1-2; TRBD1 aligns across 10 bases. The junction had 7 bases not matched to a gene; V was cut back by 4 bases and J by 8 bases. CDR1 is MNHNY and CDR2 is SVGAGI in the germline V gene (reference sequence). This CDR3 region has 14 residues. The CDR3, as DNA: TGTGCCAGCAGTTCTCCGGGACAGGGGACCGGCTACACCTTC. Translating gives CASSSPGQGTGYTF.

This chain links TRBV6-1 with TRBJ2-3, with D perhaps TRBD2 (5 bases). The V end was cut by 3 bases, the J end by 0 bases, with 10 bases between. This CDR3 has 15 residues. The germline CDR1 and CDR2 sequences are MNHNS and SASEGT. The CDR3 DNA follows: TGTGCCAGCAGTGACAGCGGTACTAGCACAGATACGCAGTATTTT. This gives the protein CASSDSGTSTDTQYF.